Each of the 15 T cell receptor beta chains below was sequenced from the same sample in a study of blood T cell repertoires in COVID-19. Clones were sequenced by immunoSEQ multiplex PCR, and TCRdb holds only the in-frame ones, with some missing. The sample carries some 130,000 clones, roughly 88% recorded once. Sequencing was performed on peripheral blood. These receptors were collected from a man aged 50 to 59 with acute or convalescent COVID-19.

In its sample, this clone was seen once. CDR3: CASSLQENQPQHF. In nucleotides, the CDR3 is TGTGCCAGCAGTTTGCAGGAAAATCAGCCCCAGCATTTT. The chain has TRBV12-3 or TRBV12-4 and TRBJ1-5; no clear D gene. V gave up 3 bases and J gave up 4 bases, with 7 bases separating them. The CDR3 is 13 amino acids.

Concerning this clone: An end of the junction does not agree with germline; a read error may underlie this. The V and J genes are TRBV7-9 and TRBJ1-1; 10 positions agree with TRBD1. The CDR3 is 15 residues long. Germline V gives CDR1 SEHNR, CDR2 FQNEAQ (reference sequence). The chain's CDR3 is CATSTGQGLGTEAFF. The CDR3 DNA sequence: TGTGCCACCAGCACGGGACAGGGGCTGGGGACTGAAGCTTTCTTT.

The V and J genes are TRBV2 and TRBJ2-7; no definite D call. This CDR3 contains 13 residues. The germline CDR1 and CDR2 sequences are SNHLY and FYNNEI. V lost 3 bases, J lost 2 bases, and 8 bases lay in between. CDR3 region: CASSETGAYEQYF. CDR3 DNA sequence: TGTGCCAGCAGTGAGACTGGCGCCTACGAGCAGTACTTC. The entire variable domain, with the rest obtained from reference TRBV2 and TRBJ2-7, is as follows: EPEVTQTPSHQVTQMGQEVILRCVPISNHLYFYWYRQILGQKVEFLVSFYNNEISEKSEIFDDQFSVERPDGSNFTLKIRSTKLEDSAMYFCASSETGAYEQYFGPGTRLTVT.

This sequence joins TRBV5-4 and TRBJ2-2, with D tentatively TRBD2 (5 bases). With 4 bases removed from V and 0 bases from J, the gap between germline ends came to 10 bases. The V gene's germline CDR1 is SGHNT and CDR2 YYREEE (reference sequence). This CDR3 has 15 amino acids. In DNA form, the CDR3 reads TGTGCCAGCAGCCCCGACGGGACGAACACCGGGGAGCTGTTTTTT. Translation: CASSPDGTNTGELFF.

The V and J genes are TRBV12-3 or TRBV12-4 and TRBJ2-1, with 7 bases that match TRBD1. V was pared by 6 bases and J by 13 bases, with 9 bases of the junction left unmatched. The CDR3 is made up of 12 amino acids. The CDR3 loop is CASSRDRAIQFF. CDR3 nucleotides: TGTGCCAGCAGCCGTGACAGGGCAATACAGTTCTTC.

CDR3: CAIRGTGAKGEKLFF. For the CDR3, the DNA is TGTGCCATCAGGGGTACAGGGGCAAAGGGTGAAAAACTGTTTTTT. The V call is TRBV10-3, the J call TRBJ1-4; 7 bases fit TRBD1. V was clipped by 6 bases and J by 7 bases; unmatched bases: 11. This CDR3 has 15 residues. Germline V lookup: CDR1 ENHRY, CDR2 SYGVKD.

The chain joins TRBV28 to TRBJ1-6, with 7 bases that match TRBD1. There are 16 residues in the CDR3. The germline V gene encodes CDR1 MDHEN and CDR2 SYDVKM. The V gene end was trimmed by 4 bases and the J gene end by 7 bases; junction bases not matched to a gene: 10. CDR3 bases: TGTGCCAGCAGTTCACCACTGGGACAGAGGAATTCACCCCTCCACTTT. This sequence encodes CASSSPLGQRNSPLHF.

This rearrangement joins TRBV6-2 or TRBV6-3 to TRBJ1-1; maybe TRBD1 (5 bases). CDR3 length: 14 amino acids. Germline V lookup: CDR1 MNHEY, CDR2 SVGEGT. V was cut by 4 bases and J by 11 bases, with 20 bases left in between. The CDR3 loop reads CASSSGSGGLWAFF. CDR3 DNA: TGTGCCAGCAGTTCGGGCTCGGGGGGACTTTGGGCTTTCTTT.

The J gene is TRBJ2-2, the V gene TRBV2; D may be TRBD1 (5 bases). Germline V lookup: CDR1 SNHLY, CDR2 FYNNEI. The V gene lost 5 bases and the J gene lost 1 base, with 11 bases spanning the gap. The CDR3 runs to 15 residues. Here the CDR3 DNA reads TGTGCCAGCAGTTTGGGGCAGGGGAACACCGGGGAGCTGTTTTTT. It yields the protein CASSLGQGNTGELFF.

The chain recombines TRBV5-1 with TRBJ2-5; 7 positions agree with TRBD1. The CDR3 consists of 13 residues. CDR1 and CDR2 from the germline V gene are SGHRS and YFSETQ. Germline trimming cut 4 bases from V and 4 bases from J; bases unmatched to any gene: 4. The CDR3 bases are TGCGCCAGCAGCCGAGGGGGCGGAGAGACCCAGTACTTC. Protein sequence: CASSRGGGETQYF.

Concerning this clone itself: Other DNA variants within this sample encode the same CDR3. The chain joins TRBV9 to TRBJ1-1; D unresolved. The CDR3 spans 13 residues. V lost 4 bases, J lost 4 bases, and 11 bases lay in between. Germline values: CDR1 SGDLS, CDR2 YYNGEE. The CDR3 sequence: CASSRGDGTEAFF. Here the CDR3 DNA reads TGTGCCAGCAGCCGCGGAGACGGCACTGAAGCTTTCTTT.

This clone was seen only once. The rearrangement joins TRBV12-3 or TRBV12-4 to TRBJ1-2; D remains unclear. The CDR3 is made up of 13 amino acids. The V gene lost 4 bases and the J gene lost 8 bases, with 14 bases spanning the gap. CDR3 loop: CASSSILEWGYTF. CDR3 nucleotide sequence: TGTGCCAGCAGTTCCATTTTGGAGTGGGGCTACACCTTC.

The chain carries TRBV11-2 and TRBJ2-1; a weak D match, TRBD1 (5 bases). V gave up 2 bases and J gave up 8 bases, with 13 bases separating them. This CDR3 spans 14 amino acids. Germline V CDR1 and CDR2: SGHAT, FQNNGV. CDR3 nucleotide sequence: TGTGCCAGCAGCTTACATCCCAGGGTTTATGAGCAGTTCTTC. This sequence encodes CASSLHPRVYEQFF. The entire variable domain, with the rest obtained from reference TRBV11-2 and TRBJ2-1, is as follows: EAGVAQSPRYKIIEKRQSVAFWCNPISGHATLYWYQQILGQGPKLLIQFQNNGVVDDSQLPKDRFSAERLKGVDSTLKIQPAKLEDSAVYLCASSLHPRVYEQFFGPGTRLTVL.

The J gene is TRBJ2-5, the V gene TRBV5-1; 9 bases are shared with TRBD1. There are 17 residues in the CDR3. The V gene end was trimmed by 0 bases and the J gene end by 5 bases; junction bases not matched to a gene: 11. Germline CDR1 SGHRS, CDR2 YFSETQ. The CDR3 nucleotides read TGCGCCAGCAGCTTGGGAGGTACAGGGGGCGCCGGGGAGACCCAGTACTTC. This translates into CASSLGGTGGAGETQYF. The full variable domain, with the rest looked up from reference TRBV5-1 and TRBJ2-5, is KAGVTQTPRYLIKTRGQQVTLSCSPISGHRSVSWYQQTPGQGLQFLFEYFSETQRNKGNFPGRFSGRQFSNSRSEMNVSTLELGDSALYLCASSLGGTGGAGETQYFGPGTRLLVL.

V gene TRBV28 combines with J gene TRBJ1-4; no clear D. Trimming took off 6 bases at V and 1 base at J, with 15 bases between the two ends. Germline CDR1 and CDR2: MDHEN and SYDVKM. CDR3 length equals 16 residues. The CDR3, as DNA: TGTGCCAGCAGCCCTCTTGCGATACTAACTAATGAAAAACTGTTTTTT. This sequence encodes CASSPLAILTNEKLFF.